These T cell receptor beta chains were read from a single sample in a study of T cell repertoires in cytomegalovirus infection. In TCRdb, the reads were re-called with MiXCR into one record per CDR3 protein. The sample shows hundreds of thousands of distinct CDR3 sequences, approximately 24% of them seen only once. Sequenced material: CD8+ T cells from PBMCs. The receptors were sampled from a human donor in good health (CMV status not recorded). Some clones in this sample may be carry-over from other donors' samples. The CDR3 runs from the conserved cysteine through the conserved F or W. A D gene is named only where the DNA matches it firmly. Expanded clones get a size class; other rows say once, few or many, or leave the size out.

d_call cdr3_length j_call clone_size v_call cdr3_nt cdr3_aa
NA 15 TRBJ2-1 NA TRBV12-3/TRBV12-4 TGTGCCAGCAGTTTCGGGGAAGGTCTACCCAATGAGCAGTTCTTC CASSFGEGLPNEQFF
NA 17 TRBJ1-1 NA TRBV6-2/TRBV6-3 TGTGCCAGCAGTTCACCCGGGGGGATGATGTGGGACACTGAAACTTTCTTT CASSSPGGMMWDTETFF
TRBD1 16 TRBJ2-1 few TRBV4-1 TGCGCCAGCAGCCAAGATGGGCCAGGGGGAAAAAATGAGCAGTTCTTC CASSQDGPGGKNEQFF
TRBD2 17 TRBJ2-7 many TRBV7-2 TGTGCCAGCAGCCCCGGACTAGCGGGGGTTTTCTCCTACGAGCAGTACTTC CASSPGLAGVFSYEQYF
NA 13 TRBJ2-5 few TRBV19 TGTGCCAGTAGTCCGATTTCCATCGAGACCCAGTACTTC CASSPISIETQYF
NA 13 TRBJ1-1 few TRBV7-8 TGTGCCAGCAGCTCTTCGGCGAACACTGAAGCTTTCTTT CASSSSANTEAFF
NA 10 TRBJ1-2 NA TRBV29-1 TGCAGCGTTGCAGGGGATGACTACACCTTC CSVAGDDYTF
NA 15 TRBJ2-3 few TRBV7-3 TGTGCCAGCAGCCCCGCCGGGGATGGGAGAGATACGCAGTATTTT CASSPAGDGRDTQYF
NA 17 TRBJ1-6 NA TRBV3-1 TGTGCCAGCAGCCAAGAGGCAGGGAGCTCCTATAATTCACCCCTCCACTTT CASSQEAGSSYNSPLHF
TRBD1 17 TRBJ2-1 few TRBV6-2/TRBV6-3 TGTGCCAGCAGTTACGCGGTGACAGGGAAGGGGCCCAATGAGCAGTTCTTC CASSYAVTGKGPNEQFF
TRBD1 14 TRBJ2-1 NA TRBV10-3 TGTGCCACAGGCGGGACAGGGAACAATAATGAGCAGTTCTTC CATGGTGNNNEQFF
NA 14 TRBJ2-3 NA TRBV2 TGTGCCAGCAGTGAATGGGACTCCACAGATACGCAGTATTTT CASSEWDSTDTQYF
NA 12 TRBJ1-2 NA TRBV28 TGTGCCAGCTGCGACTGGGACTATGGCTACACCTTC CASCDWDYGYTF
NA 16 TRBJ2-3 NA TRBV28 TGTGCCAGCAGCCCCCTAGGGGTCACTAGCACAGATACGCAGTATTTT CASSPLGVTSTDTQYF
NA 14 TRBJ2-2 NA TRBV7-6 TGTGCCAGCAGCTTCACGACGGCCACCGGGGAGCTGTTTTTT CASSFTTATGELFF
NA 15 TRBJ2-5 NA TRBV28 TGTGCCGGGCCATGGCCCCGGGGCCACCAAGAGACCCAGTACTTC CAGPWPRGHQETQYF
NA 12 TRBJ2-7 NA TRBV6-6 TGTGCCAGCAGGGGTCGGAGGGTGGAGCAGTACTTC CASRGRRVEQYF
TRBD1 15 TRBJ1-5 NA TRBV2 TGTGCCAGCCTGGGAGGCACAGGGGGCAATCAGCCCCAGCATTTT CASLGGTGGNQPQHF
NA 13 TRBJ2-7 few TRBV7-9 TGTGCCAGCAGCGGCCCCAGCTCCTACGAGCAGTACTTC CASSGPSSYEQYF
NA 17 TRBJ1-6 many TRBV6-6 TGTGCCAGCACACGATACAGGGATCGTTCCTATAATTCACCCCTCCACTTT CASTRYRDRSYNSPLHF
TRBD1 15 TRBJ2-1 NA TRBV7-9 TGTGCCAGCAGCATGACAGGGGAGTTCTACAATGAGCAGTTCTTC CASSMTGEFYNEQFF
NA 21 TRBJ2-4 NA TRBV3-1 TGTGCCAGCAGCCCGACCCGGGTAGGACAGTCAAGACTATGGGCCAAAAACATTCAGTACTTC CASSPTRVGQSRLWAKNIQYF
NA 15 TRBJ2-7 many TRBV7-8 TGTGCCAGCAGCCTTGATGCGGAGCCCAGCTACGAGCAGTACTTC CASSLDAEPSYEQYF
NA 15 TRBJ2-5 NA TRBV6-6 TGTGCCAGCAGTTACTCGGCGACATATGAAGAGACCCAGTACTTC CASSYSATYEETQYF
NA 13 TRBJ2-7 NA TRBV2 TGTGCCAGCGAAGGACGACAATCCTACGAGCAGTACTTC CASEGRQSYEQYF
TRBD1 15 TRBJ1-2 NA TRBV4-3 TGCGCCAGCAGCCAAGAAGGGACAGGCCTCTATGGCTACACCTTC CASSQEGTGLYGYTF
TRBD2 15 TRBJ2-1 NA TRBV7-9 TGTGCCAGCAGCCGACCTGGGGGGGCCTACAATGAGCAGTTCTTC CASSRPGGAYNEQFF
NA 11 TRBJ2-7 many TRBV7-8 TGTGCCAGCACCGACTCCTACGAGCAGTACTTC CASTDSYEQYF
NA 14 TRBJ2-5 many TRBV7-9 TGTGCCAGCACCGTCTCGGGTGGGGAAGAGACCCAGTACTTC CASTVSGGEETQYF
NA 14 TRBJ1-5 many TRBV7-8 TGTGCCAGCACCCCGGGGGGAGGTATGCAGCCCCAGCATTTT CASTPGGGMQPQHF
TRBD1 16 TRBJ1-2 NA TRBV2 TGTGCCAGCAGTTTCCGGGACAGGGGGACTAACTATGGCTACACCTTC CASSFRDRGTNYGYTF
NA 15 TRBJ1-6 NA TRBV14 TGTGCCAGCAGCCAAGAAATTGGGTACAATTCACCCCTCCACTTT CASSQEIGYNSPLHF
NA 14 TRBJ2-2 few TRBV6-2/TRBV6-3 TGTGCCAGCAGTTACTCGATGGGCCCCGGGGAGCTGTTTTTT CASSYSMGPGELFF
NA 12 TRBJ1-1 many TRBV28 TGTGCCAGCTTTCCTCCCGGGGCTGAAGCTTTCTTT CASFPPGAEAFF
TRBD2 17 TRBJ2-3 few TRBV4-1 TGCGCCAGCAGCCAAGAATTTCTAGCGGGGTACACAGATACGCAGTATTTT CASSQEFLAGYTDTQYF
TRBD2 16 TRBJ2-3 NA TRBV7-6 TGTGCCAGCAGCTTTGCGGGGGGCCCCTTAAACGATACGCAGTATTTT CASSFAGGPLNDTQYF
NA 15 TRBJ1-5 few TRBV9 TGTGCCAGCAGCGTGACAGAGAATAGCAATCAGCCCCAGCATTTT CASSVTENSNQPQHF
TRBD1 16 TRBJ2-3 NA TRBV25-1 TGTGCCAGCAGTGGCGAGGGGACAGGGGTTATGGATACGCAGTATTTT CASSGEGTGVMDTQYF
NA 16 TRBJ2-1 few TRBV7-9 TGTGCCAGCAGCCCCATCGGACCAAGCTCCTACAATGAGCAGTTCTTC CASSPIGPSSYNEQFF
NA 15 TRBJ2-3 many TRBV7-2 TGTGCCAGCAGCCCCACTTGGGGGCGTTCAGATACGCAGTATTTT CASSPTWGRSDTQYF
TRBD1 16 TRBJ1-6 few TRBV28 TGTGCCAGCAGTTTAGATAGGACAGGGGTTTACTCACCCCTCCACTTT CASSLDRTGVYSPLHF
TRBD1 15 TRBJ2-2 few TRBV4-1 TGCGCCAGCAGCCAAGCAGGGGGAAACACCGGGGAGCTGTTTTTT CASSQAGGNTGELFF
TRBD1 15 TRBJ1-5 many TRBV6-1 TGTGCCAGCAGTCGAGGGACAGGGGTAGATCAGCCCCAGCATTTT CASSRGTGVDQPQHF